A single sample is the source of the 15 T cell receptor beta chains below, sequenced in a study of lymphopenia after photon versus proton radiotherapy. Data came from immunoSEQ multiplex PCR; TCRdb stores just in-frame clones and leaves some out. The sample shows about 62,000 clones, approximately 90% of them seen only once. This specimen consisted of peripheral blood, obtained from a patient treated with proton-based radiotherapy. The receptors derive from a man older than 75 with esophageal cancer.

V is TRBV10-3 and J is TRBJ2-1; D ambiguous. Germline loops: CDR1 ENHRY, CDR2 SYGVKD. V shed 3 bases and J shed 9 bases, with 9 bases lying between them. This CDR3 spans 12 amino acids. The DNA for the CDR3 is TGTGCCATCAGTGACCTAATTGCTGAGCAGTTCTTC. Protein product: CAISDLIAEQFF.

The CDR3 spells CASSYRLTSGELFF. CDR3 nucleotide sequence: TGTGCCAGCAGTTACCGATTGACTTCCGGGGAGCTGTTTTTT. The V call is TRBV6-5, the J call TRBJ2-2, with no clear D. Germline V gene data show CDR1 as MNHEY and CDR2 as SVGAGI. With 2 bases removed from V and 6 bases from J, the gap between germline ends came to 10 bases. This CDR3 is built from 14 residues.

This clone was picked up one time. This chain joins TRBV10-2 and TRBJ2-7; 13 bases are shared with TRBD2. The trim removed 7 bases at V and 7 bases at J, leaving 7 bases unmatched. CDR1 and CDR2 from the germline V gene are WSHSY and SAAADI. There are 14 residues in the CDR3. CDR3 protein: CASTLAGGPGEQYF. CDR3 DNA: TGCGCCAGCACACTAGCGGGAGGGCCAGGGGAGCAGTACTTC.

This chain joins TRBV11-2 and TRBJ2-1; TRBD1 is a possible D gene (6 bases). The germline V and J ends were trimmed by 6 bases and 0 bases, with 12 bases remaining between them. The CDR3 is 15 residues long. CDR1 is SGHAT and CDR2 is FQNNGV in the germline V gene. This CDR3 reads CASRSGARSYNEQFF. The CDR3 bases are TGTGCCAGCAGATCAGGGGCCCGCTCCTACAATGAGCAGTTCTTC.

The CDR3 nucleotides read TGCAGCGTTGTAGGTCGGACTTCAGGGTACAATGAGCAGTTCTTC. This gives the protein CSVVGRTSGYNEQFF. This rearrangement joins TRBV29-1 to TRBJ2-1; D possibly uses TRBD1 or TRBD2 (5 bases each). The CDR3 is 15 amino acids. The germline V gene encodes CDR1 SQVTM and CDR2 ANQGSEA. V lost 4 bases and J lost 4, with 17 bases in between.

This CDR3 reads CASRRDRGNTEAFF. Written as DNA, the CDR3 is TGTGCCAGCAGGCGGGACAGGGGGAACACTGAAGCTTTCTTT. The chain combines TRBV2 with TRBJ1-1; 10 bases agree with TRBD1. Germline V gene lookup returns CDR1 SNHLY and CDR2 FYNNEI. The V and J ends lost 6 bases and 1 base, in that order; junction bases with no gene match: 2. CDR3 length: 14 amino acids.

The V call is TRBV7-2, the J call TRBJ1-5; D might be TRBD1 (5 bases). CDR1 and CDR2 (germline): SGHTA, FQGNSA. Deletions cut 5 bases from V and 5 bases from J, with 10 bases between. The CDR3 runs 13 residues. The CDR3 loop is CASSPRGDQPQHF. CDR3 coding DNA: TGTGCCAGCAGCCCCCGAGGGGATCAGCCCCAGCATTTT.

The rearrangement links TRBV6-1 to TRBJ2-1; TRBD1 matches at 9 bases. This CDR3 region has 15 residues. Trimming took 4 bases from V and 8 from J; bases not matched to a gene: 9. Germline lookup yields CDR1 MNHNS and CDR2 SASEGT. Written as DNA, the CDR3 is TGTGCCAGCAGTGTTGGGACAGGGTATGGCCATGAGCAGTTCTTC. Translated: CASSVGTGYGHEQFF.

CDR3 region: CASSSGPTGTQETQYF. The CDR3 DNA is TGCGCCAGCAGCTCAGGACCAACAGGGACCCAAGAGACCCAGTACTTC. The chain has TRBV5-1 and TRBJ2-5, with a tentative D call TRBD1 (6 bases). CDR1 SGHRS and CDR2 YFSETQ come from the germline V gene. The germline V and J ends were trimmed by 3 bases and 1 base, with 16 bases remaining between them. The CDR3 contains 16 residues.

The rearrangement joins TRBV5-1 to TRBJ2-5; TRBD2 aligns across 7 bases. J lost 1 base, V lost 7 bases, and 4 bases had no gene match. This CDR3 spans 13 amino acids. Per germline, CDR1 SGHRS and CDR2 YFSETQ. The CDR3 is CASRAGVQETQYF. CDR3 DNA: TGCGCCAGCCGGGCGGGGGTCCAAGAGACCCAGTACTTC.

V usage is TRBV11-2 and J usage is TRBJ1-6, with 10 nucleotides matching TRBD1. Germline-derived CDR1 and CDR2 are SGHAT and FQNNGV. The CDR3 is 17 residues long. Trimming took 2 bases from V and 10 from J; bases not matched to a gene: 11. The CDR3 DNA reads TGTGCCAGCAGCTTAACCCGACAGGGGGCCTCAGGGTCACCCCTCCACTTT. It codes for CASSLTRQGASGSPLHF.

The count of this clone is one. The chain employs TRBV4-2 and TRBJ2-3; 8 bases fit TRBD2. The V and J ends lost 4 bases and 1 base, in that order; junction bases with no gene match: 7. Germline-derived CDR1 and CDR2 are LGHNA and YNFKEQ. CDR3 size: 16 residues. This CDR3 is CASSLALAGGTDTQYF. The CDR3 bases are TGTGCCAGCAGCCTCGCGCTAGCGGGCGGCACAGATACGCAGTATTTT.

The table lists this clone with a count of one. The chain employs TRBV7-2 and TRBJ2-2, with TRBD1 as a possible D gene (6 bases). Germline V gene sequence: CDR1 SGHTA, CDR2 FQGNSA. The CDR3 contains 15 residues. V shed 1 base and J shed 0 bases, with 6 bases lying between them. Here the CDR3 reads CASSLGTANTGELFF. CDR3 nucleotide sequence: TGTGCCAGCAGCTTAGGGACAGCGAACACCGGGGAGCTGTTTTTT.

The rearrangement uses TRBV4-2 and TRBJ1-3, with TRBD1 as a possible D gene (5 bases). The CDR3 length is 19 residues. The V end was cut by 0 bases, the J end by 4 bases, with 22 bases between. Per germline, CDR1 LGHNA and CDR2 YNFKEQ. The CDR3 sequence: CASSQDPGFGWGIGNTIYF. CDR3 bases: TGTGCCAGCAGCCAAGATCCCGGGTTTGGATGGGGGATCGGAAACACCATATATTTT.

The V and J genes are TRBV2 and TRBJ2-6; D ambiguous. The CDR3 sequence is 13 residues long. V was trimmed by 6 bases and J by 0 bases, leaving 3 bases between them. Germline V gene data show CDR1 as SNHLY and CDR2 as FYNNEI. For the CDR3, the DNA is TGTGCCAGCAGGATCTCTGGGGCCAACGTCCTGACTTTC. Translation gives CASRISGANVLTF.